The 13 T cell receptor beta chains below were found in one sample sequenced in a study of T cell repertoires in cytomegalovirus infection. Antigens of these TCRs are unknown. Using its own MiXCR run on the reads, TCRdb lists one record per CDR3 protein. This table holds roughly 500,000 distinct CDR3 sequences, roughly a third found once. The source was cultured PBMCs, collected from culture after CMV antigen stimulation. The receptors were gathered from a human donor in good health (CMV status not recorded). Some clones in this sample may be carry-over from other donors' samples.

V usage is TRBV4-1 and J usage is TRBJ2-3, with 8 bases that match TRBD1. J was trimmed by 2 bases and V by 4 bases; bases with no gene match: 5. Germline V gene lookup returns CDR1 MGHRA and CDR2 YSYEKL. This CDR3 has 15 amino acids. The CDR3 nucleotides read TGCGCCAGCAGCCTTGCGGGACAGGACACAGATACGCAGTATTTT. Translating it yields CASSLAGQDTDTQYF.

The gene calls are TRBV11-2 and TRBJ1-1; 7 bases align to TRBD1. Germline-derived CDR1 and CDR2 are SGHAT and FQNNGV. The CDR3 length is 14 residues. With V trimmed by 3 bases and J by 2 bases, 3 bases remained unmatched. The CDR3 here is CASSLGQHNTEAFF. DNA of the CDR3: TGTGCCAGCAGCTTGGGACAGCATAACACTGAAGCTTTCTTT.

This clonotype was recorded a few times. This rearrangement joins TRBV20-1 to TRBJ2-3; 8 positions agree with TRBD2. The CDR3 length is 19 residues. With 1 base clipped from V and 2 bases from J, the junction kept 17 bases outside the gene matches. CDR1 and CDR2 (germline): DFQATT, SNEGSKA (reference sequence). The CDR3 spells CSARGKRENWPPLTDTQYF. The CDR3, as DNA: TGCAGTGCTAGAGGAAAGCGGGAGAATTGGCCGCCCCTCACAGATACGCAGTATTTT.

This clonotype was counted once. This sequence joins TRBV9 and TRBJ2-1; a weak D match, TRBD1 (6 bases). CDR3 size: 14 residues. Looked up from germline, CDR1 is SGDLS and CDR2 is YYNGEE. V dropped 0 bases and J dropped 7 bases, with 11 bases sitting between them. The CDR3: CASSVDLGANEQFF. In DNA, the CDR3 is TGTGCCAGCAGCGTAGATCTGGGGGCAAATGAGCAGTTCTTC.

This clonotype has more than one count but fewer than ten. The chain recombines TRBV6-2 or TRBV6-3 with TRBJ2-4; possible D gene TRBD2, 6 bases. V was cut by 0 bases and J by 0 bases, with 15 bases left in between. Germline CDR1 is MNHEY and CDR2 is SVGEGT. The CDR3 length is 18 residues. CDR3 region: CASSYSPASGLAKNIQYF. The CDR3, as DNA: TGTGCCAGCAGTTACTCCCCCGCCAGCGGGTTAGCCAAAAACATTCAGTACTTC.

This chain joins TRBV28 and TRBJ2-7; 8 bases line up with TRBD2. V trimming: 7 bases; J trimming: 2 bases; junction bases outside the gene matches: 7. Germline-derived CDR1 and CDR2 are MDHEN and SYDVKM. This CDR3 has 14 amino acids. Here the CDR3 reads CASIRGGVAYEQYF. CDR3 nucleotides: TGTGCCAGCATCCGGGGGGGGGTTGCCTACGAGCAGTACTTC.

The DNA for the CDR3 is TGCGCCAGCAGCCAAGTAGGGGTCGCAGATACGCAGTATTTT. It specifies CASSQVGVADTQYF. The chain has TRBV4-1 and TRBJ2-3, with D possibly being TRBD1 (5 bases). CDR1 and CDR2 from the germline V gene are MGHRA and YSYEKL. The CDR3 has 14 amino acids. V was trimmed by 1 base and J by 4 bases, leaving 9 bases between them.

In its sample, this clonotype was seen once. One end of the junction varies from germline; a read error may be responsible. The DNA of the CDR3 is TGTGCCAGCAGCTTGGACGCAGGACCCAATGAAAAACTGTTTTTT. This translates into CASSLDAGPNEKLFF. The chain couples TRBV5-3 to TRBJ1-4; D is unclear. TRBV5-3 is treated as an ORF (open reading frame) with a function not yet certain. The CDR3 length is 15 residues.

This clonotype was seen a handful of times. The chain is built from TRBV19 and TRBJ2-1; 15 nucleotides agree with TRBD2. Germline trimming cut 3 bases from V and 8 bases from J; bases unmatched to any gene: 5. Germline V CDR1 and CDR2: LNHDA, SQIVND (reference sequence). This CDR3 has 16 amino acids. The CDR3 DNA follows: TGTGCCAGTAGTATCTCGGGACTAGCGGGAGGACATGAGCAGTTCTTC. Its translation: CASSISGLAGGHEQFF. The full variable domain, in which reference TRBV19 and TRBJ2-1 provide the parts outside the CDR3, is DGGITQSPKYLFRKEGQNVTLSCEQNLNHDAMYWYRQDPGQGLRLIYYSQIVNDFQKGDIAEGYSVSREKKESFPLTVTSAQKNPTAFYLCASSISGLAGGHEQFFGPGTRLTVL.

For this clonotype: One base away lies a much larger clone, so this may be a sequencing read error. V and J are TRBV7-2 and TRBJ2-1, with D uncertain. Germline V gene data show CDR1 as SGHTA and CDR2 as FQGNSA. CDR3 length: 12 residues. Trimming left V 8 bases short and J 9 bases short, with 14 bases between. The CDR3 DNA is TGTGCCAGCGGCCAGATCGCGACTGAGCAGTTCTTC. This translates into CASGQIATEQFF.

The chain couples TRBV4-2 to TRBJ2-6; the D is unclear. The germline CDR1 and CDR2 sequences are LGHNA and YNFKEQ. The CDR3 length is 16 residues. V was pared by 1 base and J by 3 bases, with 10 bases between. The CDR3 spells CASSQASESGANVLTF. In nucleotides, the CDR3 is TGTGCCAGCAGCCAAGCTTCCGAGAGTGGGGCCAACGTCCTGACTTTC.

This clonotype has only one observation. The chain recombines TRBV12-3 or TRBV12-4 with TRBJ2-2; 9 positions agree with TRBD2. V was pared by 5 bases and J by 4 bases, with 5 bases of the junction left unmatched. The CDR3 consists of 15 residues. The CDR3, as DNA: TGTGCCAGCAGTGGACTTAGCGGGAGCACCGGGGAGCTGTTTTTT. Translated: CASSGLSGSTGELFF.

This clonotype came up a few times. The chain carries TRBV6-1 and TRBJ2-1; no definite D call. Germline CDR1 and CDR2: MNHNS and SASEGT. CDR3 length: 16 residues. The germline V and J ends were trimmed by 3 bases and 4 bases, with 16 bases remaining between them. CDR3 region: CASSDLGASLYNEQFF. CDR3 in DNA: TGTGCCAGCAGTGATCTTGGAGCGAGCTTATACAATGAGCAGTTCTTC.